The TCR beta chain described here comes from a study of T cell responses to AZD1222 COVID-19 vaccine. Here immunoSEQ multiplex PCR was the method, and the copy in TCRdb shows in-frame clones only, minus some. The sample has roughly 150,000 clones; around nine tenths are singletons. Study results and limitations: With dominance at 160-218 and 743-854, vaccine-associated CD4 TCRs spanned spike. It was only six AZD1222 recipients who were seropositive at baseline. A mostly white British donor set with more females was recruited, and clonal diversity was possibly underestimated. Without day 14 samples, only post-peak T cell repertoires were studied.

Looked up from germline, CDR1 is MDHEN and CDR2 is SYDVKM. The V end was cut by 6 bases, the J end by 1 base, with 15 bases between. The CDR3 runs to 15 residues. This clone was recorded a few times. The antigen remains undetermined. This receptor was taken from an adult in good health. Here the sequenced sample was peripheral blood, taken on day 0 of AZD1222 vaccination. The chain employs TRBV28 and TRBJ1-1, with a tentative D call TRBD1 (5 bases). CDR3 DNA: TGTGCCAGCAGCCTAATGGGACTTCCGAACACTGAAGCTTTCTTT. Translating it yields CASSLMGLPNTEAFF.